The clone carrying this T cell receptor beta chain was counted only a few times. What it binds is not known. Each CDR3 protein gets one entry after TCRdb re-called the RACE reads with MiXCR. This sample has roughly 150,000 distinct CDR3 sequences, with around a quarter found just once. The sample's time point: patch test 3, about 24 weeks after DPC sensitization. Documented treatment: therapeutic diphenylcyclopropenone sensitization with weekly scalp DPC. Total RNA was isolated from whole blood that had not been fractionated. This sample is drawn from a study of human T cells and chemical hapten exposure. Trimming took 5 bases from V and 7 from J, leaving 15 bases between them. Germline-derived CDR1 and CDR2 are SGHTA and FQGNSA. The CDR3 is made up of 13 amino acids. Findings and caveats of the study: With regard to DPC sensitization, TCRs above 1 in 1000 frequency did not change. Expanded TCRs were compared with controls, and the expanded TCRs formed significantly more large CDR3 similarity clusters.

The chain employs TRBV7-2 and TRBJ2-7, with TRBD1 as a possible D gene (5 bases). This sequence originates from a young woman with alopecia areata. Some clones in this sample may be carry-over from other donors' samples. The sequenced sample was whole blood, obtained in connection with sensitization to the hapten diphenylcyclopropenone (DPC). This CDR3 reads CASSPRLGREQYF. The CDR3 bases are TGTGCCAGCAGCCCAAGACTGGGGCGGGAGCAGTACTTC.